This TCR beta chain was recovered during a study of blood T cells in healthy people across ages. As concerns this clonotype: Its antigen is unidentified.

Broader study findings: Reliance upon unsorted PBMCs precluded definitive naive versus antigen-experienced comparison. Across the age range, TCR beta diversity per million T cells fell in a roughly linear way.

V was pared by 2 bases and J by 8 bases, with 13 bases between. Germline CDR1 and CDR2: SGHTA and FQGTGA. The CDR3 has 14 residues. Primed by a sample-barcoded 5' primer and a J-beta primer mix, a second PCR proceeded for about 6 to 11 cycles. Researchers report that a template-switch adaptor with 12 random nucleotides tagged each cDNA molecule. Via MiXCR, TCRdb re-called the 5' RACE reads, giving one row per CDR3 protein. The sample has around 1.7 million distinct CDR3 sequences, about 30% seen once; the top ten hold 7.7%. Extraction yielded at least 6 micrograms of total RNA per sample. The chain joins TRBV7-3 to TRBJ2-1; either TRBD1 or TRBD2 may supply D (6 bases each). The sequenced material came from blood. The sequence was collected from a woman aged 25 to 39 in good health. The CDR3 DNA is TGTGCCAGCAGCTTAGAGGGGGGCACGGATGAGCAGTTCTTC. Its protein product is CASSLEGGTDEQFF.